A selection of T cell receptor beta chains follows, all from one sample in a study of T-cell reconstitution after alpha-beta-depleted transplantation in children. TCRdb reprocessed the PCR reads via MiXCR and lists one record per CDR3 protein. The profile covers about 1,000,000 distinct CDR3 sequences, with roughly 29% appearing a single time and about 28% taken by the ten largest. This material consisted of PBMCs, mostly from graft donor cells, taken 360 days after TCRalphabeta/CD19-depleted stem cell transplant. The receptor source for this set is a boy in the first two years of life who had a stem cell transplant for SCID, so the T cells may come from the graft donor. CDR3s include the opening cysteine and the closing phenylalanine or tryptophan. D genes are given only for firm matches. Where a row states a size, it is once, few, many or the class of an expanded clone; other rows omit it.

d_call,j_call,clone_size,v_call,cdr3_nt,cdr3_aa
-,TRBJ2-3,few,TRBV7-9,TGTGCCAGCAGCCGGTTCGGGAGCACAGATACGCAGTATTTT,CASSRFGSTDTQYF
-,TRBJ2-4,-,TRBV2,TGTGCCAGCAGAAACTCCTATTTGGCCAAAAACATTCAGTACTTC,CASRNSYLAKNIQYF
TRBD1,TRBJ2-3,many,TRBV6-5,TGTGCCAGCAGTTACCGGACAGGGGGCTTCACAGATACGCAGTATTTT,CASSYRTGGFTDTQYF
-,TRBJ1-2,few,TRBV29-1,TGCAGCGACGAGACCCAAAACTATGGCTACACCTTC,CSDETQNYGYTF
TRBD2,TRBJ2-7,few,TRBV6-5,TGTGCCAGCAGTTACTCGGCTCTAGCGGGGATCTCCTACGAGCAGTACTTC,CASSYSALAGISYEQYF
-,TRBJ2-7,few,TRBV5-1,TGCGCCAGCAGCCCAAGCGCCAGTAACTACGAGCAGTACTTC,CASSPSASNYEQYF
-,TRBJ1-6,-,TRBV5-1,TGCGCCAGCAGCTCGAAGCGAGACCGGCGGGCCCTCCACTTT,CASSSKRDRRALHF
TRBD2,TRBJ2-1,-,TRBV6-5,TGTGCCAGCAGTTCCCCGGGGACTAGCGGGGATGATGAGCAGTTCTTC,CASSSPGTSGDDEQFF
-,TRBJ2-1,few,TRBV5-5,TGTGCCAGCAGCTCGACTATTGGGTACAATGAGCAGTTCTTC,CASSSTIGYNEQFF
TRBD1,TRBJ1-3,few,TRBV28,TGTGCCAGCAGGAAGACAGGGGGAGTCTCTGGAAACACCATATATTTT,CASRKTGGVSGNTIYF
TRBD2,TRBJ2-3,-,TRBV10-3,TGTGCCATCAGTGAGTCGGGGACTAGCGGGGGTCCCCGGGGAGATACGCAGTATTTT,CAISESGTSGGPRGDTQYF
TRBD2,TRBJ2-2,-,TRBV5-4,TGTGCCAGCAGCTTGGGCCCAGCGGGGGCCCAGCCGAACACCGGGGAGCTGTTTTTT,CASSLGPAGAQPNTGELFF
TRBD1,TRBJ1-1,-,TRBV12-3/TRBV12-4,TGTGCCAGCAGTTTCCTGGGACAGCCGAACACTGAAGCTTTCTTT,CASSFLGQPNTEAFF
-,TRBJ1-2,-,TRBV29-1,TGCAGCGTTGGAGGGCATCCTAACTATGGCTACACCTTC,CSVGGHPNYGYTF
TRBD2,TRBJ2-1,few,TRBV27,TGTGCCAGCAGTTTACGGCGGGGGGGCCAGTTCTTC,CASSLRRGGQFF
TRBD2,TRBJ2-3,-,TRBV7-2,TGTGCCAGCAGCTTAGCCTCCACTAGCGGGGGGGCAATAGATACGCAGTATTTT,CASSLASTSGGAIDTQYF
-,TRBJ2-7,few,TRBV29-1,TGCAGCGTTGCCCAGGGGTCCTACGAGCAGTACTTC,CSVAQGSYEQYF
-,TRBJ2-1,-,TRBV5-1,TGCGCCAACCCCCGGGACGTTTCCTACAATGAGCAGTTCTTC,CANPRDVSYNEQFF
TRBD2,TRBJ2-1,-,TRBV5-1,TGCGCCAGCAGCTTGGAGGGCGGGGGAGGTTCCTCTTACAATGAGCAGTTCTTC,CASSLEGGGGSSYNEQFF
TRBD1,TRBJ1-2,few,TRBV7-2,TGTGCCAGCAGCTCGGGACAGGGGGAGAGTGGCTACACCTTC,CASSSGQGESGYTF
TRBD2,TRBJ2-1,-,TRBV4-3,TGCGCCAGCAGCCACCATACTACTAGCGGATCAAACAATGAGCAGTTCTTC,CASSHHTTSGSNNEQFF
-,TRBJ1-5,few,TRBV18,TGTGCCAGCTCGGACAGAGGTCAGCCCCAGCATTTT,CASSDRGQPQHF
TRBD2,TRBJ2-1,-,TRBV7-9,TGTGCCAGCAGCTGGGGACTAGCCAATGAGCAGTTCTTC,CASSWGLANEQFF
-,TRBJ2-3,-,TRBV28,TGTGCCAGCACAGTCAGGACAGCCACAGATACGCAGTATTTT,CASTVRTATDTQYF
-,TRBJ2-7,few,TRBV5-1,TGCGCCAGCAGCCCCGAACTGGGACGGGACGAGCAGTACTTC,CASSPELGRDEQYF
TRBD2,TRBJ2-3,-,TRBV7-2,TGTGCCAGCCTTTCGGGGCGGGGGATTTACACAGATACGCAGTATTTT,CASLSGRGIYTDTQYF
TRBD1,TRBJ2-3,few,TRBV7-2,TGTGCCAGCAGCAGCCGGGACAGCTACACAGATACGCAGTATTTT,CASSSRDSYTDTQYF
TRBD1,TRBJ2-7,many,TRBV27,TGTGCCAGCAGTTTCGGGACAGTCCCCTACGAGCAGTACTTC,CASSFGTVPYEQYF
-,TRBJ1-5,few,TRBV12-3/TRBV12-4,TGTGCCAGCAGTTTAAGGGGGGCCAATCAGCCCCAGCATTTT,CASSLRGANQPQHF
TRBD2,TRBJ2-1,many,TRBV25-1,TGTGCCAGCACACTAGCGGGAGCTGAACATGAGCAGTTCTTC,CASTLAGAEHEQFF
-,TRBJ1-5,-,TRBV4-1,TGCGCCAGCAGCCAACAGGACACACGCAATCAGCCCCAGCATTTT,CASSQQDTRNQPQHF
TRBD2,TRBJ2-3,few,TRBV20-1,TGCAGTGCTAGGCGGCGGGGGGCGATAGATACGCAGTATTTT,CSARRRGAIDTQYF
-,TRBJ2-7,-,TRBV5-6,TGTGCCAGCAGCTTGTTTAGGGTCCGCGAGCAGTACTTC,CASSLFRVREQYF
-,TRBJ2-3,-,TRBV18,TGTGCCAGCTCGGCTAGCCGCTCAGATACGCAGTATTTT,CASSASRSDTQYF
TRBD2,TRBJ2-2,-,TRBV5-1,TGCGCCAGCAGCTTCGGGACTAAGGGTTGGGAGCTGTTTTTT,CASSFGTKGWELFF
-,TRBJ1-1,few,TRBV5-1,TGCGCCAGCAGCTTGGTACCCGGGGCAAGTACTGAAGCTTTCTTT,CASSLVPGASTEAFF
-,TRBJ1-1,few,TRBV5-1,TGCGCCAGCAGCTTGGTCCAAAGATATGGGGACACTGAAGCTTTCTTT,CASSLVQRYGDTEAFF
-,TRBJ2-3,-,TRBV4-3,TGCGCCAGCAGCCAAGATAGAGGAAGGGGGGATACGCAGTATTTT,CASSQDRGRGDTQYF
-,TRBJ2-5,-,TRBV28,TGTGCCAGCTTCAAACAATTACAAGAGACCCAGTACTTC,CASFKQLQETQYF
TRBD2,TRBJ2-1,few,TRBV29-1,TGCAGCCCCGAGGGAGGACTAGCGGGAAACTACAATGAGCAGTTCTTC,CSPEGGLAGNYNEQFF
-,TRBJ2-4,many,TRBV9,TGTGCCAGCAGCGTAGAAGGCGGTGCCAAAAACATTCAGTACTTC,CASSVEGGAKNIQYF
-,TRBJ2-1,few,TRBV7-6,TGTGCCAGCAGCTTAGAGGGTGGGCAGGGACGCAGAAATGAGCAGTTCTTC,CASSLEGGQGRRNEQFF
TRBD2,TRBJ2-7,-,TRBV5-4,TGTGCCAGCAGCTTGGCCGGGGGGAACAGCTACGAGCAGTACTTC,CASSLAGGNSYEQYF
-,TRBJ2-7,-,TRBV28,TGTGCCAGCCATGGAGGGGCCATACTCTCCTACGAGCAGTACTTC,CASHGGAILSYEQYF
-,TRBJ2-3,-,TRBV24-1,TGTGCCACCAGTGATTCTCTATGGGGCGGAGGCACAGATACGCAGTATTTT,CATSDSLWGGGTDTQYF
-,TRBJ2-3,-,TRBV6-1,TGTGTCAGCAGTATTGGGGCCGTCAGCACAGATACGCAGTATTTT,CVSSIGAVSTDTQYF
-,TRBJ1-2,few,TRBV29-1,TGCAGCGTTGAGGACAACTATGGCTACACCTTC,CSVEDNYGYTF
TRBD2,TRBJ2-7,few,TRBV2,TGTGCCAGCAGATCCAGCGGGGGGCCCTACGAGCAGTACTTC,CASRSSGGPYEQYF
TRBD2,TRBJ2-3,few,TRBV11-1,TGTGCCAGCAGCTTAGCAGGGCGGGGGAGCACAGATACGCAGTATTTT,CASSLAGRGSTDTQYF
-,TRBJ2-1,few,TRBV5-1,TGCGCCAGCAGCTTGGTAGTCACCCAGGGGCGGTACAATGAGCAGTTCTTC,CASSLVVTQGRYNEQFF
TRBD2,TRBJ2-2,few,TRBV4-3,TGCGCCAGCAGCCCGGGAGGGGGGTACACCGGGGAGCTGTTTTTT,CASSPGGGYTGELFF
-,TRBJ1-1,many,TRBV28,TGTGCCAGCAGTTTTCGGTACACTGAAGCTTTCTTT,CASSFRYTEAFF
-,TRBJ2-1,-,TRBV10-3,TGTGCCATCAGTGACAAGGCAACCTACAATGAGCAGTTCTTC,CAISDKATYNEQFF
-,TRBJ2-5,-,TRBV7-2,TGTGCCAGCAGCTTAGCTGAGGACGTTCAAGAGACCCAGTACTTC,CASSLAEDVQETQYF